The 27 T cell receptor beta chains below were found in one sample sequenced in a study of cytotoxic CD8 clonotypes in ibrutinib-treated CLL. TCRdb's copy holds only in-frame clones and misses some; the assay was immunoSEQ multiplex PCR. The top ten clones hold more than 20% of a sample with approximately 50,000 clones, approximately 50% of them seen once. The sample consisted of PBMCs, taken at disease progression, from a patient treated with ibrutinib. These receptors were taken from a human donor with chronic lymphocytic leukemia.

The V call is TRBV6-5, the J call TRBJ2-7; TRBD1 aligns across 11 bases. This CDR3 is built from 15 residues. V lost 2 bases to trimming and J lost 7 bases; unmatched junction nucleotides: 7. From germline, CDR1 is MNHEY and CDR2 SVGAGI. CDR3 DNA: TGTGCCAGCAGTTACCCCGGGACAGGGGGATTTGAGCAGTACTTC. Its protein is CASSYPGTGGFEQYF.

The chain couples TRBV27 to TRBJ2-1; maybe TRBD2 (6 bases). Germline-derived CDR1 and CDR2 are MNHEY and SMNVEV (reference sequence). V shed 3 bases and J shed 3 bases, with 12 bases lying between them. This CDR3 spans 15 amino acids. The chain's CDR3 is CASSLAGWNYNEQFF. The CDR3 nucleotides are TGTGCCAGCAGTTTGGCGGGATGGAACTACAATGAGCAGTTCTTC.

V and J are TRBV18 and TRBJ2-3, with 7 bases fitting TRBD2. Germline values: CDR1 KGHSH, CDR2 LQKENI. Germline trimming cut 6 bases from V and 0 bases from J; bases unmatched to any gene: 9. CDR3 length: 16 amino acids. The CDR3 loop is CASSRRSGGSTDTQYF. CDR3 coding DNA: TGTGCCAGCTCCCGTCGATCGGGGGGTAGCACAGATACGCAGTATTTT.

The chain has TRBV28 and TRBJ2-7; no definite D call. The V gene lost 4 bases and the J gene lost 9 bases, with 13 bases spanning the gap. The CDR3 extends over 12 amino acids. CDR1 and CDR2 from the germline V gene are MDHEN and SYDVKM. The CDR3 protein is CASSSATAVQYF. The CDR3 DNA reads TGTGCCAGCAGTTCCGCTACAGCCGTGCAGTACTTC.

The J gene is TRBJ1-2, the V gene TRBV30; D perhaps matches TRBD1 (5 bases). Trimming left V 1 base short and J 8 bases short, with 17 bases between. Germline assignment: CDR1 GTSNPN and CDR2 SVGIG (reference sequence). The CDR3 loop spans 14 amino acids. Here the CDR3 DNA reads TGTGCCTGGAGTGCGACCCTCCGGGGCGAGGGCTACACCTTC. It codes for CAWSATLRGEGYTF.

The gene calls are TRBV28 and TRBJ1-2; the D is unclear. The CDR3 runs 12 residues. The germline V gene encodes CDR1 MDHEN and CDR2 SYDVKM. CDR3 residues: CAVGRANYGYTF. CDR3 in DNA: TGTGCAGTGGGGAGAGCTAACTATGGCTACACCTTC.

The chain joins TRBV4-1 to TRBJ2-5; D is unresolved. Trimming left V 1 base short and J 5 bases short, with 8 bases between. CDR1 is MGHRA and CDR2 is YSYEKL in the germline V gene. This CDR3 comprises 13 residues. Written as DNA, the CDR3 is TGCGCCAGCAGCCAAGGAGCGTGGGAGACCCAGTACTTC. It yields the protein CASSQGAWETQYF.

V and J are TRBV5-1 and TRBJ2-7, with 8 bases identical to TRBD2. This CDR3 has 15 amino acids. Losses at the gene ends were 4 bases for V and 2 bases for J; bases not matched to a gene: 8. Per germline, CDR1 SGHRS and CDR2 YFSETQ. For the CDR3, the DNA is TGCGCCAGCAGCCGGACTAGCTTGGGGGCCTACGAGCAGTACTTC. Amino acid sequence: CASSRTSLGAYEQYF.

The chain employs TRBV5-1 and TRBJ2-5; 9 nucleotides line up with TRBD1. V lost 1 base to trimming and J lost 2 bases; unmatched junction nucleotides: 3. Germline-derived CDR1 and CDR2 are SGHRS and YFSETQ. CDR3 size: 15 residues. CDR3 nucleotides: TGCGCCAGCAGCTTGAGACAGGGGGATCAAGAGACCCAGTACTTC. The encoded protein is CASSLRQGDQETQYF.

This rearrangement joins TRBV18 to TRBJ2-3, with 7 bases lining up with TRBD2. With V trimmed by 4 bases and J by 0 bases, 1 base remained unmatched. The CDR3 loop spans 14 amino acids. CDR1 is KGHSH, CDR2 LQKENI, per germline. The CDR3 protein is CASSRGGSTDTQYF. CDR3 in DNA: TGTGCCAGCTCACGGGGGGGAAGCACAGATACGCAGTATTTT.

The chain uses TRBV2 and TRBJ2-1, with TRBD1 identical over 9 bases. Germline V gene sequence: CDR1 SNHLY, CDR2 FYNNEI. This CDR3 has 16 amino acids. Trimming took 0 bases from V and 9 from J; bases not matched to a gene: 9. CDR3: CASSEAGQGMSSEQFF. CDR3 in DNA: TGTGCCAGCAGTGAAGCGGGACAGGGCATGTCTTCTGAGCAGTTCTTC.

This sequence joins TRBV5-4 and TRBJ2-1; D could derive from TRBD1 or TRBD2 (6 bases each). This CDR3 contains 15 residues. The V end lost 2 bases, the J end lost 0 bases, and 9 bases lay between the germline ends. Germline V lookup: CDR1 SGHNT, CDR2 YYREEE (reference sequence). CDR3 sequence: CASSFRGDSYNEQFF. The CDR3 DNA sequence: TGTGCCAGCAGCTTTAGGGGGGACTCCTACAATGAGCAGTTCTTC. Drawing the rest from reference TRBV5-4 and TRBJ2-1, the complete variable domain is ETGVTQSPTHLIKTRGQQVTLRCSSQSGHNTVSWYQQALGQGPQFIFQYYREEENGRGNFPPRFSGLQFPNYSSELNVNALELDDSALYLCASSFRGDSYNEQFFGPGTRLTVL.

The chain employs TRBV4-3 and TRBJ2-1; D perhaps matches TRBD2 (6 bases). The CDR3 runs to 18 residues. Germline CDR1 and CDR2: LGHNA and YSLEER. V was shortened by 1 base and J by 1 base, with 17 bases between the two germline ends. DNA of the CDR3: TGCGCCAGCAGCCAAGTTTATGTAAAGGGAGGATCCTACAATGAGCAGTTCTTC. This gives the protein CASSQVYVKGGSYNEQFF.

A few counts support this clone. The chain has TRBV6-5 and TRBJ2-7, with D uncertain. The V end was cut by 2 bases, the J end by 2 bases, with 13 bases between. Germline values: CDR1 MNHEY, CDR2 SVGAGI. This CDR3 contains 15 residues. The CDR3 spells CASSYGLQRAYEQYF. The CDR3, as DNA: TGTGCCAGCAGTTACGGTCTACAGCGAGCCTACGAGCAGTACTTC.

CDR3 nucleotide sequence: TGTGCCAGCAGTGAATATTACGAGGGGGGCTATGGCTACACCTTC. Translating it yields CASSEYYEGGYGYTF. The V and J genes are TRBV25-1 and TRBJ1-2, with D tentatively TRBD1 (6 bases). The length of the CDR3 is 15 residues. CDR1 and CDR2 from the germline V gene are MGHDK and SYGVNS. The germline V and J ends were trimmed by 0 bases and 4 bases, with 12 bases remaining between them.

The chain recombines TRBV6-5 with TRBJ2-1, with a tentative D call TRBD1 (6 bases). Germline values: CDR1 MNHEY, CDR2 SVGAGI. The CDR3 loop spans 14 amino acids. V lost 4 bases to trimming and J lost 7 bases, with 14 bases between them. The CDR3 reads CASSLGGSANEQFF. For the CDR3, the DNA is TGTGCCAGCAGTTTAGGGGGTAGCGCGAATGAGCAGTTCTTC.

The chain couples TRBV7-2 to TRBJ2-1, with no clear D. Germline values: CDR1 SGHTA, CDR2 FQGNSA. CDR3 length: 13 residues. V was pared by 0 bases and J by 9 bases, with 9 bases between. The CDR3 DNA follows: TGTGCCAGCAGCTTAGCGAAGGGCAGTGAGCAGTTCTTC. Translating it yields CASSLAKGSEQFF.

The sample holds one count of this clone. The chain uses TRBV7-9 and TRBJ2-7; D gene unclear. CDR1 is SEHNR, CDR2 FQNEAQ, per germline (reference sequence). The CDR3 sequence is 15 residues long. V was clipped by 5 bases and J by 4 bases, with 18 bases between them. CDR3 loop: CASSLSTGPGYEQYF. The CDR3 nucleotides read TGTGCCAGCAGCCTCTCGACCGGGCCCGGGTACGAGCAGTACTTC.

The CDR3 bases are TGTGCCAGCAGTTACAGGGGCCTCTCCTACGAGCAGTACTTC. Its protein product is CASSYRGLSYEQYF. V is TRBV6-5 and J is TRBJ2-7, with D perhaps TRBD1 (5 bases). The ends were cut back, 2 bases at V and 0 bases at J, with 8 bases in the middle. CDR1 is MNHEY and CDR2 is SVGAGI in the germline V gene. The length of the CDR3 is 14 residues.

The rearrangement links TRBV14 to TRBJ2-2, with D perhaps matching TRBD1 or TRBD2 (5 bases each). CDR1 is SGHDN and CDR2 is FVKESK in the germline V gene. V lost 4 bases and J 3 bases, leaving 15 bases between the germline ends. The CDR3 runs 16 residues. CDR3 DNA: TGTGCCAGCAGCCCGGGACCTCAGTTACACACCGGGGAGCTGTTTTTT. It yields the protein CASSPGPQLHTGELFF.

The V gene is TRBV14, the J gene TRBJ1-1; possible D gene TRBD1, 5 bases. CDR1 is SGHDN, CDR2 FVKESK, per germline. The CDR3 covers 13 residues. The V end lost 4 bases, the J end lost 0 bases, and 6 bases lay between the germline ends. CDR3 coding DNA: TGTGCCAGCAGCCGGGGCATGAACACTGAAGCTTTCTTT. Its protein product is CASSRGMNTEAFF.

The chain recombines TRBV7-8 with TRBJ1-5, with 8 bases fitting TRBD1. V trimming: 0 bases; J trimming: 2 bases; junction bases outside the gene matches: 9. The length of the CDR3 is 18 residues. Germline V gives CDR1 SGHVS, CDR2 FQNEAQ. The DNA of the CDR3 is TGTGCCAGCAGCTTAGCGCCCAGGGGGCAAGTTCGCAATCAGCCCCAGCATTTT. This codes for CASSLAPRGQVRNQPQHF.

There are a few counts of this clone. V usage is TRBV6-5 and J usage is TRBJ2-2; D is perhaps TRBD1 or TRBD2 (6 bases each). Trimming pared 0 bases from V and 6 bases from J, leaving 11 bases between. This CDR3 comprises 15 residues. The germline V gene has CDR1 MNHEY and CDR2 SVGAGI. CDR3 sequence: CASSYSDGGSGELFF. The CDR3 coding sequence is TGTGCCAGCAGTTACTCGGACGGGGGCTCCGGGGAGCTGTTTTTT.

The chain combines TRBV7-2 with TRBJ2-5, with D uncertain. Germline loops: CDR1 SGHTA, CDR2 FQGNSA. The CDR3 spans 13 residues. V was pared by 5 bases and J by 0 bases, with 7 bases between. DNA for the CDR3: TGTGCCAGCAGCCTCACGAACCAAGAGACCCAGTACTTC. Translated, it gives CASSLTNQETQYF.

This chain links TRBV18 with TRBJ2-7; 8 positions match TRBD1. This CDR3 region has 13 residues. Germline-derived CDR1 and CDR2 are KGHSH and LQKENI. V lost 5 bases and J lost 3; bases outside the gene matches: 3. The CDR3 here is CASSKDRDYEQYF. CDR3 nucleotide sequence: TGTGCCAGCTCAAAGGACAGGGACTACGAGCAGTACTTC.

This clone was picked up many times. The gene calls are TRBV7-8 and TRBJ1-3; unclear D gene. CDR1 SGHVS and CDR2 FQNEAQ come from the germline V gene. The CDR3 totals 15 residues. With 2 bases removed from V and 4 bases from J, the gap between germline ends came to 12 bases. The CDR3 DNA reads TGTGCCAGCAGCTTAAGGGTAGATTTAGGAAACACCATATATTTT. Protein product: CASSLRVDLGNTIYF.

The chain combines TRBV30 with TRBJ1-5, with D maybe TRBD1 (5 bases). V was trimmed by 2 bases and J by 6 bases, leaving 11 bases between them. Germline CDR1 is GTSNPN and CDR2 is SVGIG (reference sequence). The CDR3 has 13 amino acids. This CDR3 is CAWSSDSTQPQHF. In nucleotides, the CDR3 is TGTGCCTGGAGTTCCGACAGTACTCAGCCCCAGCATTTT.